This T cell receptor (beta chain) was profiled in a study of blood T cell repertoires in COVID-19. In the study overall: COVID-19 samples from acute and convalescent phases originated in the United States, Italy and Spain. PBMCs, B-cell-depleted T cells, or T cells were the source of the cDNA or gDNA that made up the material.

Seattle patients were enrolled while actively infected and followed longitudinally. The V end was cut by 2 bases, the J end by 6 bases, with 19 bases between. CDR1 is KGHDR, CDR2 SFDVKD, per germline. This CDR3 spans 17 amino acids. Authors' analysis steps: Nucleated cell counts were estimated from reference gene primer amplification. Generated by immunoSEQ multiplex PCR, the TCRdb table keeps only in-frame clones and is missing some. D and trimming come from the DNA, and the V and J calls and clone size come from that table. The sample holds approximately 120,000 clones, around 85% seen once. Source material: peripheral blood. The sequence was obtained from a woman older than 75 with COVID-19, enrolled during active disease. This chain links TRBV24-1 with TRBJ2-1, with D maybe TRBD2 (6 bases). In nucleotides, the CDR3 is TGTGCCACCAGTGATTGGGGGGACTCCCCAATCGGCAATGAGCAGTTCTTC. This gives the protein CATSDWGDSPIGNEQFF.